Described below is a single TCR beta chain sequence and its context. The antigen is not known. Relapse after autologous stem cell transplantation occurred in every patient, and brentuximab vedotin exposure varied. Researchers used magnetic negative selection to pull out pure CD4+ T cells from thawed PBMCs. This entry comes from a study of PD-1 blockade in classical Hodgkin lymphoma. Study-wide background: Nivolumab 3 mg/kg was given intravenously every 2 weeks.

Study results and limitations: Exclusion was the outcome for patients who began nivolumab under 1 year after ASCT.

TCRdb's copy holds only in-frame clones and misses some; the assay was immunoSEQ multiplex PCR. The sample contains about 29,000 clones, less than 90% of which appear only once. The origin of this receptor is a human donor with classical Hodgkin lymphoma. The sequenced sample was CD4+ T cells from blood, obtained at baseline.

The CDR3 here is CASSQGRREMGSTDTQYF. CDR3 bases: TGCGCCAGCAGCCAAGGAAGGCGCGAAATGGGTTCCACAGATACGCAGTATTTT. This chain connects TRBV5-1 to TRBJ2-3; D gene ambiguous. This CDR3 is 18 amino acids long. Germline lookup yields CDR1 SGHRS and CDR2 YFSETQ. The germline V and J ends were trimmed by 4 bases and 2 bases, with 23 bases remaining between them.